Included here is one TCR beta chain sequence, with context. The antigen is undetermined. Measured with immunoSEQ multiplex PCR; TCRdb has only the in-frame clones, and not every one. The table has tens of thousands of clones, around nine tenths seen once. Germline CDR1 reads KGHSH; CDR2 reads LQKENI. This CDR3 contains 15 residues. Trimming took off 4 bases at V and 4 bases at J, with 15 bases between the two ends. The data are from a study of OX40 agonist ivuxolimab in advanced cancers. Study background: Administration of intravenous ivuxolimab to patients occurred every 2 weeks at 0.01 to 10 mg/kg. Study-level points and caveats: Patients with a partial response at 0.1-3.0 mg/kg had among the lowest clonal expansion.

The origin of this receptor is an adult with an advanced solid tumor such as melanoma, head and neck, liver or kidney cancer. The chain has TRBV18 and TRBJ2-3, with D tentatively TRBD1 (5 bases). Sequences were derived from CD4+ or CD8+ T cells sorted from blood, sampled in a trial of the OX40 agonist ivuxolimab. CDR3 amino acids: CASSQDIWGADTQYF. CDR3 sequence (DNA): TGTGCCAGCTCACAGGATATCTGGGGCGCAGATACGCAGTATTTT.